The rows below give T cell receptor beta chains drawn from one sample of a study of blood T cell repertoires in COVID-19. Clones were read by immunoSEQ multiplex PCR, and TCRdb kept only the in-frame ones, dropping some. The sample gives about 250,000 clones, approximately 82% of which show up once; around 7.9% is in the top ten. The sample consisted of peripheral blood. The receptor set was obtained from a middle-aged man with active or convalescent COVID-19. Both conserved end residues are part of each CDR3. D genes are given only for firm matches. Not every row has a clone size; where given, it reads once, few, many or a size class.

>-|TRBD1|TRBV27|TRBJ2-1
CASTEDRGLGVEQFF
TGTGCCAGCACGGAAGACAGGGGGCTCGGGGTTGAGCAGTTCTTC
>few|TRBD1|TRBV4-1|TRBJ1-1
CASSPDRGTEAFF
TGCGCCAGCAGCCCGGACAGGGGCACTGAAGCTTTCTTT
>-|TRBD1|TRBV24-1|TRBJ2-7
CATSDSGQGVVGHEQYF
TGTGCCACCAGTGATTCGGGACAGGGGGTAGTCGGACACGAGCAGTACTTC
>once|TRBD1|TRBV5-1|TRBJ1-1
CASSSRTGEGTEAFF
TGCGCCAGCAGCTCCCGGACAGGGGAGGGCACTGAAGCTTTCTTT
>-|-|TRBV27|TRBJ2-5
CASSLASGETQYF
TGTGCCAGCAGTTTAGCGTCGGGAGAGACCCAGTACTTC
>-|TRBD1|TRBV6-5|TRBJ1-6
CATYPGQKNSPLHF
TGTGCCACATACCCGGGACAGAAGAATTCACCCCTCCACTTT
>once|-|TRBV14|TRBJ2-1
CASSQRWSSYNEQFF
TGTGCCAGCAGCCAACGCTGGAGCTCCTACAATGAGCAGTTCTTC
>-|-|TRBV2|TRBJ1-2
CASTMSRQVDGYTF
TGTGCCAGTACCATGTCCCGACAGGTTGACGGCTACACCTTC
>-|TRBD2|TRBV7-2|TRBJ2-6
CASSLATLGTSGGTSGANVLTF
TGTGCCAGCAGCTTAGCCACCCTTGGGACTAGCGGGGGGACCTCTGGGGCCAACGTCCTGACTTTC
>few|-|TRBV10-3|TRBJ2-6
CAISVGTLSSGANVLTF
TGTGCCATCAGTGTTGGGACTCTGAGCTCTGGGGCCAACGTCCTGACTTTC
>once|TRBD2|TRBV7-2|TRBJ2-5
CASRKGLAVQETQYF
TGTGCCAGCAGGAAGGGACTAGCGGTTCAAGAGACCCAGTACTTC
>-|TRBD2|TRBV3-1/TRBV3-2|TRBJ2-7
CASARSGLAVSSYEQYF
TGTGCCAGCGCTAGGTCGGGACTAGCGGTTAGCTCCTACGAGCAGTACTTC
>-|-|TRBV12-3/TRBV12-4|TRBJ2-7
CASSPGGSYEQYF
TGTGCCAGCAGTCCCGGAGGGTCCTACGAGCAGTACTTC
>-|-|TRBV5-1|TRBJ1-6
CASSLAGQGRSPLHF
TGCGCCAGCAGCTTGGCCGGGCAGGGAAGGTCACCCCTCCACTTT
>-|-|TRBV6-2/TRBV6-3|TRBJ2-2
CASSIAPGELFF
TGTGCCAGCAGTATAGCACCCGGGGAGCTGTTTTTT
>-|TRBD2|TRBV15|TRBJ2-5
CATSSSGRGSETQYF
TGTGCCACCAGTTCTAGCGGGAGAGGGTCAGAGACCCAGTACTTC
>-|TRBD1|TRBV19|TRBJ2-2
CASSIGYGGQGANTGELFF
TGTGCCAGTAGTATAGGGTACGGTGGGCAGGGGGCGAACACCGGGGAGCTGTTTTTT
>-|-|TRBV5-4|TRBJ2-3
CASSLGLMDTQYF
TGTGCCAGCAGCTTGGGTCTTATGGATACGCAGTATTTT
>-|TRBD1|TRBV6-5|TRBJ2-7
CASSSGGSYEQYF
TGTGCCAGCAGTTCAGGGGGCAGCTACGAGCAGTACTTC
>-|-|TRBV5-1|TRBJ2-7
CASSPQGHEQYF
TGCGCCAGCAGCCCACAGGGCCACGAGCAGTACTTC
>-|-|TRBV4-3|TRBJ2-3
CASSLRGSTDTQYF
TGCGCCAGCAGCCTCCGAGGGAGCACAGATACGCAGTATTTT
>-|-|TRBV7-2|TRBJ2-7
CASSSAGGKQYF
TGTGCCAGCAGCTCAGCTGGGGGGAAGCAGTACTTC
>-|TRBD2|TRBV5-4|TRBJ2-7
CASSTGLAGSEQYF
TGTGCCAGCAGCACTGGACTAGCCGGGAGCGAGCAGTACTTC
>-|-|TRBV30|TRBJ2-6
CAWSGGGANVLTF
TGTGCCTGGAGTGGCGGAGGGGCCAACGTCCTGACTTTC
>-|TRBD2|TRBV7-6|TRBJ2-3
CASSAQGSGSAQYF
TGTGCCAGCAGCGCACAAGGGAGCGGGAGTGCGCAGTATTTT
>-|-|TRBV9|TRBJ2-7
CASSVGGGPYEQYF
TGTGCCAGCAGCGTAGGAGGAGGGCCCTACGAGCAGTACTTC
>-|TRBD1|TRBV25-1|TRBJ2-1
CASSEHTGTANNEQFF
TGTGCCAGCAGTGAACATACCGGGACAGCTAACAATGAGCAGTTCTTC
>-|-|TRBV5-1|TRBJ2-3
CASSPPDSRDTQYF
TGCGCCAGCAGCCCTCCGGACAGTAGGGATACGCAGTATTTT
>medium-sized|-|TRBV10-2|TRBJ1-1
CASTDWAGVAEAFF
TGCGCCAGCACCGATTGGGCAGGTGTCGCTGAAGCTTTCTTT
>-|-|TRBV7-9|TRBJ2-1
CASSPRGSSSYNEQFF
TGTGCCAGCAGCCCCCGCGGGTCGAGCTCCTACAATGAGCAGTTCTTC
>-|-|TRBV30|TRBJ1-4
CAWSSPQAGGEKLFF
TGTGCCTGGAGTTCCCCCCAGGCCGGGGGTGAAAAACTGTTTTTT
>once|-|TRBV5-4|TRBJ2-3
CASSDKASTDTQYF
TGTGCCAGCAGCGACAAAGCTAGCACAGATACGCAGTATTTT
>-|-|TRBV6-4|TRBJ1-6
CASRDQGGDNSPLHF
TGTGCCAGCAGGGACCAGGGAGGTGATAATTCACCCCTCCACTTT
>-|-|TRBV7-9|TRBJ2-5
CASSLVRGGQETQYF
TGTGCCAGCAGCTTAGTCCGGGGTGGGCAAGAGACCCAGTACTTC
>-|TRBD2|TRBV6-5|TRBJ2-7
CASSSAGTRSYEQHF
TGTGCCAGCAGTTCCGCCGGGACTAGATCCTACGAGCAGCACTTC
>-|TRBD1|TRBV23-1|TRBJ2-1
CASGFIRTGYNEQFF
TGCGCCAGCGGGTTCATCAGGACAGGTTACAATGAGCAGTTCTTC
>-|TRBD1|TRBV14|TRBJ1-3
CASSQFPTGAGNTIYF
TGTGCCAGCAGCCAATTCCCCACAGGGGCCGGAAACACCATATATTTT
>once|TRBD1|TRBV5-3|TRBJ1-1
CARSRPQGDGEAFF
TGTGCCAGAAGCCGCCCGCAGGGGGACGGGGAAGCTTTCTTT
>-|TRBD1|TRBV18|TRBJ2-1
CASSLGQGARNEQFF
TGTGCCAGCTCACTGGGACAGGGGGCGCGCAATGAGCAGTTCTTC
>once|-|TRBV7-3|TRBJ1-6
CASSLEANSALHF
TGTGCCAGCAGCTTAGAAGCGAATTCAGCCCTCCACTTT
>-|-|TRBV24-1|TRBJ1-1
CATSDSPGTRESF
TGTGCCACCAGTGATTCTCCCGGGACTCGGGAGTCCTTT
>-|TRBD1|TRBV5-1|TRBJ1-1
CASSQNRGMAFF
TGCGCCAGCAGCCAAAACAGGGGAATGGCTTTCTTT
>-|-|TRBV28|TRBJ1-1
CASSLGAHGDTEAFF
TGTGCCAGCAGTTTAGGGGCCCATGGGGACACTGAAGCTTTCTTT
>-|TRBD1|TRBV5-1|TRBJ2-7
CASSLGGTGNYEQYF
TGCGCCAGCAGCTTGGGAGGGACAGGAAACTACGAGCAGTACTTC
>-|-|TRBV19|TRBJ2-6
CASSIQGTGANVLTF
TGTGCCAGTAGTATCCAGGGAACTGGGGCCAACGTCCTGACTTTC
>-|TRBD1|TRBV5-1|TRBJ1-2
CASSLGWDSSSTF
TGCGCCAGCAGCTTGGGATGGGACAGCTCCTCCACCTTC
>few|TRBD1|TRBV9|TRBJ2-5
CASSRSGGQETQYF
TGTGCCAGCAGCCGGTCAGGGGGTCAAGAGACCCAGTACTTC
>-|TRBD2|TRBV5-1|TRBJ2-7
CASSRTLAGNSYEQYF
TGCGCCAGCAGCCGGACACTAGCGGGAAACTCCTACGAGCAGTACTTC
>few|TRBD1|TRBV5-1|TRBJ2-2
CASSGQPGQDNTGELFF
TGCGCCAGCAGCGGACAACCGGGACAGGATAACACCGGGGAGCTGTTTTTT
>-|TRBD1|TRBV11-3|TRBJ2-1
CASSLQDRVDNEQFF
TGTGCCAGCAGCTTACAGGACAGGGTAGACAATGAGCAGTTCTTC
>-|-|TRBV30|TRBJ2-5
CAWTLGASFQETQYF
TGTGCCTGGACTTTGGGGGCGAGTTTCCAAGAGACCCAGTACTTC
>few|TRBD1|TRBV19|TRBJ1-2
CASTPGYRGYGYTF
TGTGCCAGTACCCCCGGCTACAGGGGCTATGGCTACACCTTC
>-|TRBD1|TRBV29-1|TRBJ2-3
CSATKTGSDTQYF
TGCAGCGCCACAAAGACAGGGTCAGATACGCAGTATTTT
>-|TRBD2|TRBV6-2/TRBV6-3|TRBJ2-3
CASSPSGDTQYF
TGTGCCAGCAGCCCTAGCGGAGATACGCAGTATTTT
>-|-|TRBV7-9|TRBJ1-2
CASGTGTNYGYTF
TGTGCCAGCGGAACCGGGACTAACTATGGCTACACCTTC
>-|-|TRBV5-4|TRBJ1-2
CASSLPQGMGDGYTF
TGTGCCAGCAGCTTGCCCCAGGGGATGGGCGATGGCTACACCTTC
>-|-|TRBV11-2|TRBJ2-7
CASSLSQGFPYEQYF
TGTGCCAGCAGCTTAAGCCAGGGATTTCCCTACGAGCAGTACTTC
>-|TRBD1|TRBV7-9|TRBJ2-7
CASSSQGAPSEQYF
TGTGCCAGCAGCTCTCAGGGGGCCCCCTCCGAGCAGTACTTC
>-|TRBD2|TRBV27|TRBJ2-7
CASSSLSTSGSYEQYF
TGTGCCAGCAGTTCACTCAGCACTAGCGGGAGTTACGAGCAGTACTTC
>few|TRBD2|TRBV25-1|TRBJ2-1
CASSTDLGSGDEQFF
TGTGCCAGCAGCACAGACCTCGGGAGCGGGGATGAGCAGTTCTTC